Listed below are T cell receptor beta chains from one sample, sequenced in a study of control samples from healthy donors and cancer patients. Measured with immunoSEQ multiplex PCR; TCRdb has only the in-frame clones, and not every one. Of fewer than 95,000 clones detected, over 80% appear once; the ten largest clones hold more than 15%. Input material: blood. These receptors all stem from a man younger than 45 in good health. CDR3s include the opening cysteine and the closing phenylalanine or tryptophan. Part of the rows lack a size; the others show once, few, many or a class for expanded clones.

V	J	size	CDR3
TRBV6-2/TRBV6-3	TRBJ2-7	-	CASSRDGQREQYF
TRBV18	TRBJ1-1	-	CASSPGANTEAFF
TRBV4-2	TRBJ1-6	few	CASSQEVRGESPLHF
TRBV5-6	TRBJ1-2	-	CASSFGTGGLDYGYTF
TRBV19	TRBJ2-2	-	CASSIRGQAVFDTGELFF
TRBV3-1/TRBV3-2	TRBJ1-1	-	CASSQGITGGTEAFF
TRBV12-3/TRBV12-4	TRBJ1-1	-	CASSLNLFGEAFF
TRBV5-1	TRBJ2-5	-	CASRDRETQYF
TRBV7-9	TRBJ2-7	few	CASGQGAAFNF
TRBV5-1	TRBJ2-3	-	CASSPSGVPYYTDTQYF
TRBV15	TRBJ1-5	-	CATSNHRDSNQPQHF
TRBV3-1/TRBV3-2	TRBJ1-2	-	CASGDRVYGYTF
TRBV7-3	TRBJ2-2	-	CASAKVHTGELFF
TRBV10-3	TRBJ2-3	-	CAISMTSGNTDTQYF
TRBV7-3	TRBJ2-3	once	CASSIAGGQADTQYF
TRBV3-1/TRBV3-2	TRBJ2-1	-	CASSLIAGRSYNEQFF
TRBV5-1	TRBJ2-6	-	CASMRGDSGANVLTF
TRBV19	TRBJ2-3	-	CASGPGVTDTQYF
TRBV7-2	TRBJ2-7	-	CASSHTGVESYEQYF
TRBV5-1	TRBJ1-1	-	CASSAGQHTEAFF
TRBV28	TRBJ1-2	-	CASLGRAYGYTF
TRBV28	TRBJ1-2	-	CASSQTPYGYTF
TRBV19	TRBJ2-3	few	CASSTPGGPHTDTQYF
TRBV5-4	TRBJ2-1	-	CASSLSPRNYNEQFF
TRBV19	TRBJ1-5	-	CASSSERTNQPQHF